One sample yielded the 28 T cell receptor beta chains listed below, sequenced in a study of Ad26.COV2.S vaccination and SARS-CoV-2 variants. Treatment defined: 15 to 20 received Ad26.COV2.S at low or high dose, single or two shots; roughly five received placebo; per-sample allocation not given. Vaccine and placebo recipients were sampled on day 63 after the first injection. Measured with immunoSEQ multiplex PCR; TCRdb has only the in-frame clones, and not every one. This sample carries 380,000 or so clones, 80% to 90% of them seen once, and the ten largest clones take about 7.4%. Here the sequenced sample was peripheral blood, taken in a trial of Ad26.COV2.S vaccine versus placebo. Every receptor here comes from a person aged 18 to 59 who received the Ad26.COV2.S COVID-19 vaccine or a placebo.

V and J are TRBV29-1 and TRBJ1-1; the D gene is possibly TRBD1 (6 bases). Trimming stripped 7 bases from V and 6 bases from J, with 18 bases between. Germline V gene sequence: CDR1 SQVTM, CDR2 ANQGSEA. This CDR3 contains 13 residues. The CDR3 bases are TGCAGCGCCGAACGGGGGGCGAAACCTGAAGCTTTCTTT. Translating it yields CSAERGAKPEAFF.

This chain uses TRBV27 with TRBJ2-2; TRBD2 matches 9 bases. Germline V lookup: CDR1 MNHEY, CDR2 SMNVEV (reference sequence). V was pared by 2 bases and J by 5 bases, with 0 bases of the junction left unmatched. The CDR3 has 14 amino acids. The CDR3 nucleotides read TGTGCCAGCAGTTTAGCGGGGGGGACCGGGGAGCTGTTTTTT. Its translation: CASSLAGGTGELFF.

J is TRBJ1-5 and V is TRBV5-1; no clear D. Germline V gene lookup returns CDR1 SGHRS and CDR2 YFSETQ. Trimming removed 2 bases from V and 2 bases from J, with 11 bases in between. CDR3 length: 15 residues. In DNA form, the CDR3 reads TGCGCCAGCAGCTTAGGTGAGGTCGGCAATCAGCCCCAGCATTTT. It is translated as CASSLGEVGNQPQHF. Full variable domain (rest looked up from reference TRBV5-1 and TRBJ1-5): KAGVTQTPRYLIKTRGQQVTLSCSPISGHRSVSWYQQTPGQGLQFLFEYFSETQRNKGNFPGRFSGRQFSNSRSEMNVSTLELGDSALYLCASSLGEVGNQPQHFGDGTRLSIL.

V gene TRBV20-1 combines with J gene TRBJ2-5; D remains unclear. The germline gives CDR1 DFQATT, CDR2 SNEGSKA (reference sequence). Trimming took 0 bases from V and 5 from J, leaving 4 bases between them. This CDR3 has 11 amino acids. For the CDR3, the DNA is TGCAGTGCTAGAGATGGCGAGACCCAGTACTTC. Protein: CSARDGETQYF.

The V call is TRBV6-4, the J call TRBJ2-7; TRBD1 matches 7 bases. This CDR3 region has 15 residues. V trimming: 4 bases; J trimming: 3 bases; junction bases outside the gene matches: 9. The germline CDR1 and CDR2 sequences are MRHNA and SNTAGT. The CDR3 loop is CASSGGTAKFYEQYF. In DNA, the CDR3 is TGTGCCAGCAGTGGAGGGACAGCCAAATTCTACGAGCAGTACTTC.

A note on this clone: The sample contains more than one DNA sequence encoding this CDR3. The chain joins TRBV10-3 to TRBJ2-3; 9 bases match TRBD2. The ends lost 8 bases at V and 1 base at J; junction bases unmatched: 1. The germline gives CDR1 ENHRY, CDR2 SYGVKD. The CDR3 loop spans 13 amino acids. CDR3 nucleotide sequence: TGTGCCATCGCTAGCGGGGGCACAGATACGCAGTATTTT. Protein product: CAIASGGTDTQYF.

This sequence joins TRBV7-9 and TRBJ1-2; 7 nucleotides agree with TRBD1. Trimming took 3 bases from V and 5 from J; bases not matched to a gene: 9. Looked up from germline, CDR1 is SEHNR and CDR2 is FQNEAQ (reference sequence). The CDR3 runs to 15 residues. The CDR3 protein is CASSFVTGYGYGYTF. Written as DNA, the CDR3 is TGTGCCAGCAGCTTCGTGACAGGGTATGGGTATGGCTACACCTTC.

The chain carries TRBV5-1 and TRBJ2-3; TRBD2 matches 10 bases. Germline loops: CDR1 SGHRS, CDR2 YFSETQ. The V and J ends lost 5 bases and 5 bases, in that order; junction bases with no gene match: 8. The CDR3 totals 15 residues. CDR3 loop: CASRGSGGAGDTQYF. The CDR3, as DNA: TGCGCCAGCAGGGGGAGCGGGGGGGCTGGAGATACGCAGTATTTT.

This clone was picked up one time. The chain has TRBV5-8 and TRBJ1-5; D remains unclear. Trimming shortened V by 3 bases and J by 6 bases, and 13 bases separated the two germline ends. The CDR3 has 14 amino acids. Germline CDR1 and CDR2: SGHTS and YDEGEE. This chain's CDR3 is CASSSDLHRQPQHF. In nucleotides, the CDR3 is TGTGCCAGCAGCTCTGACTTGCACCGTCAGCCCCAGCATTTT.

The chain has TRBV7-9 and TRBJ2-2, with D perhaps matching TRBD1 (6 bases). The CDR3 has 16 amino acids. The germline CDR1 and CDR2 sequences are SEHNR and FQNEAQ (reference sequence). Deletions cut 3 bases from V and 6 bases from J, with 17 bases between. The CDR3 protein is CASSFPQGREAGELFF. CDR3 DNA: TGTGCCAGCAGCTTCCCTCAGGGGAGAGAAGCCGGGGAGCTGTTTTTT.

The chain combines TRBV5-6 with TRBJ2-1; D gene ambiguous. This CDR3 region has 12 residues. Germline lookup yields CDR1 SGHDT and CDR2 YYEEEE. Trimming stripped 4 bases from V and 3 bases from J, with 5 bases between. CDR3 bases: TGTGCCAGCAGCCACGACTACAATGAGCAGTTCTTC. As protein: CASSHDYNEQFF.

V is TRBV2 and J is TRBJ2-5; TRBD1 matches at 10 bases. Germline loops: CDR1 SNHLY, CDR2 FYNNEI. V lost 3 bases and J lost 2; bases outside the gene matches: 3. The CDR3 loop spans 15 amino acids. The CDR3 protein is CASSDRGQGQETQYF. The CDR3 region has the DNA TGTGCCAGCAGTGATAGGGGACAGGGGCAAGAGACCCAGTACTTC.

The chain uses TRBV7-9 and TRBJ2-2; D remains unclear. Germline V gene data show CDR1 as SEHNR and CDR2 as FQNEAQ (reference sequence). Deletions cut 5 bases from V and 3 bases from J, with 10 bases between. The CDR3 spans 14 residues. CDR3 protein: CASSRIRDTGELFF. As DNA, the CDR3 is TGTGCCAGCAGCCGCATTAGGGACACCGGGGAGCTGTTTTTT.

The CDR3 is CASRPSGESLEQYF. The CDR3 DNA follows: TGTGCCAGTCGCCCGTCGGGAGAGAGTCTCGAGCAGTACTTC. The rearrangement links TRBV2 to TRBJ2-7; a possible D gene is TRBD2 (6 bases). CDR3 length: 14 residues. V was shortened by 9 bases and J by 6 bases, with 21 bases between the two germline ends. The V gene's germline CDR1 is SNHLY and CDR2 FYNNEI.

The V call is TRBV25-1, the J call TRBJ2-2; D is undetermined. Per the germline V gene, CDR1 is MGHDK and CDR2 is SYGVNS. With 1 base removed from V and 3 bases from J, the gap between germline ends came to 9 bases. The CDR3 extends over 15 amino acids. Written as DNA, the CDR3 is TGTGCCAGCAGTGAATCGGAGTTTTACACCGGGGAGCTGTTTTTT. Its translation is CASSESEFYTGELFF.

The chain combines TRBV19 with TRBJ1-2; tentative D call: TRBD1 (5 bases). Germline values: CDR1 LNHDA, CDR2 SQIVND (reference sequence). This CDR3 is built from 13 residues. The V end was cut by 4 bases, the J end by 5 bases, with 11 bases between. The CDR3 nucleotides read TGTGCCAGTAGTAGGACAAATAGTTATGGCTACACCTTC. Encoded protein: CASSRTNSYGYTF.

This clone has only one observation. This chain uses TRBV19 with TRBJ2-1; unclear D gene. The germline gives CDR1 LNHDA, CDR2 SQIVND (reference sequence). The CDR3 is 14 amino acids. V was clipped by 4 bases and J by 5 bases, with 12 bases between them. The CDR3 nucleotides are TGTGCCAGTAGTAAAAGTAAAATCCACAATGAGCAGTTCTTC. It translates to CASSKSKIHNEQFF.

Worth noting for this clone: Other nucleotide sequences from this sample produce the same CDR3. V is TRBV7-2 and J is TRBJ1-5; possibly TRBD1 for D (5 bases). Trimming left V 3 bases short and J 7 bases short, with 7 bases between. The CDR3 is 12 amino acids. Germline lookup yields CDR1 SGHTA and CDR2 FQGNSA. CDR3 nucleotide sequence: TGTGCCAGCAGCTTTAGGGGCCAGCCCCAGCATTTT. This sequence encodes CASSFRGQPQHF. Full variable domain (outside the CDR3, taken from reference TRBV7-2 and TRBJ1-5): GAGVSQSPSNKVTEKGKDVELRCDPISGHTALYWYRQSLGQGLEFLIYFQGNSAPDKSGLPSDRFSAERTGGSVSTLTIQRTQQEDSAVYLCASSFRGQPQHFGDGTRLSIL.

The gene calls are TRBV9 and TRBJ1-2; TRBD1 might be the D (5 bases). The CDR3 runs to 17 residues. Germline values: CDR1 SGDLS, CDR2 YYNGEE. V lost 2 bases to trimming and J lost 8 bases, with 25 bases between them. Written as DNA, the CDR3 is TGTGCCAGCAGCGTCGTGGGGGTTTCGGGCCTCGGGGAGGGCTACACCTTC. This gives the protein CASSVVGVSGLGEGYTF.

The rearrangement links TRBV19 to TRBJ2-3; possibly TRBD1 for D (5 bases). The CDR3 length is 14 residues. Germline CDR1 reads LNHDA; CDR2 reads SQIVND (reference sequence). Trimming shortened V by 10 bases and J by 3 bases, and 17 bases separated the two germline ends. DNA of the CDR3: TGTGCCACCCTTGGGCAGGGCCCGACAGATACGCAGTATTTT. It translates to CATLGQGPTDTQYF. The full variable domain, its missing parts supplied by reference TRBV19 and TRBJ2-3, is DGGITQSPKYLFRKEGQNVTLSCEQNLNHDAMYWYRQDPGQGLRLIYYSQIVNDFQKGDIAEGYSVSREKKESFPLTVTSAQKNPTAFYLCATLGQGPTDTQYFGPGTRLTVL.

This clone was seen at least ten times. The chain links TRBV27 to TRBJ2-7, with 12 bases identical to TRBD2. Looked up from germline, CDR1 is MNHEY and CDR2 is SMNVEV (reference sequence). The V segment lost 6 bases and the J segment 2 bases; nucleotides outside the gene matches: 14. The CDR3 is 18 residues long. CDR3 sequence (DNA): TGTGCCAGCAGCCGACTAGCGGGAGCCGGCACAACCACCTACGAGCAGTACTTC. Translated, it gives CASSRLAGAGTTTYEQYF.

The rearrangement joins TRBV6-2 or TRBV6-3 to TRBJ1-2; D gene unclear. The V gene's germline CDR1 is MNHEY and CDR2 SVGEGT. Trimming shortened V by 0 bases and J by 3 bases, and 11 bases separated the two germline ends. The CDR3 sequence is 15 residues long. This chain's CDR3 is CASSYSKGGDYGYTF. CDR3 nucleotide sequence: TGTGCCAGCAGTTACTCGAAGGGAGGTGACTATGGCTACACCTTC.

The chain links TRBV18 to TRBJ1-5; D call uncertain. V shed 0 bases and J shed 6 bases, with 12 bases lying between them. The germline gives CDR1 KGHSH, CDR2 LQKENI. The CDR3 has 15 amino acids. The DNA for the CDR3 is TGTGCCAGCTCACCACCGGGCGCCCGGGGTCAGCCCCAGCATTTT. Translation gives CASSPPGARGQPQHF.

The rearrangement links TRBV6-5 to TRBJ1-2; D unresolved. The CDR3 loop spans 13 amino acids. The V and J ends lost 2 bases and 4 bases respectively, with 8 bases between them. The germline gives CDR1 MNHEY, CDR2 SVGAGI. The CDR3 nucleotides read TGTGCCAGCAGTTACGACCGAACCTATGGCTACACCTTC. Residues: CASSYDRTYGYTF.

The CDR3 nucleotides read TGTGCCATCAGTGAATGGAGAAGGGGGCCTGGCTATGGCTACACCTTC. Protein sequence: CAISEWRRGPGYGYTF. The chain uses TRBV10-3 and TRBJ1-2; 7 bases align to TRBD1. The CDR3 covers 16 residues. After removal of 3 bases from V and 4 bases from J, the junction contained 11 bases not matched to a gene. Per germline, CDR1 ENHRY and CDR2 SYGVKD.

This sequence joins TRBV19 and TRBJ2-3; unclear D gene. V was trimmed by 5 bases and J by 0 bases, leaving 15 bases between them. The CDR3 length is 16 residues. Germline V CDR1 and CDR2: LNHDA, SQIVND (reference sequence). The CDR3 here is CASSPQVRSSTDTQYF. The CDR3 DNA reads TGTGCCAGTAGTCCGCAGGTCCGATCTAGCACAGATACGCAGTATTTT. Variable domain in full (rest from reference TRBV19 and TRBJ2-3): DGGITQSPKYLFRKEGQNVTLSCEQNLNHDAMYWYRQDPGQGLRLIYYSQIVNDFQKGDIAEGYSVSREKKESFPLTVTSAQKNPTAFYLCASSPQVRSSTDTQYFGPGTRLTVL.

The J gene is TRBJ2-7, the V gene TRBV5-6, with 10 nucleotides matching TRBD1. The CDR3 has 14 residues. Per germline, CDR1 SGHDT and CDR2 YYEEEE. V shed 0 bases, J shed 3 bases, and the junction held 0 bases outside the gene matches. CDR3 residues: CASSLGDRGYEQYF. In DNA, the CDR3 is TGTGCCAGCAGCTTGGGGGACAGGGGCTACGAGCAGTACTTC.

The chain links TRBV5-5 to TRBJ2-2, with D uncertain. The ends were cut back, 0 bases at V and 0 bases at J, with 9 bases in the middle. The CDR3 extends over 16 amino acids. CDR1 SGHKS and CDR2 YYEKEE come from the germline V gene (reference sequence). CDR3 sequence reads: CASSLGPSANTGELFF. CDR3 in DNA: TGTGCCAGCAGCTTGGGTCCCAGCGCGAACACCGGGGAGCTGTTTTTT.